This T cell receptor beta chain came from a study of CD8 T cells in ankylosing spondylitis (TCRdb year 2017). About the investigation overall: The study profiled T cell receptor beta repertoires in healthy donors and ankylosing spondylitis patients to find disease-linked TCR variants. In total, the full study cohort was made up of 100 to 140 healthy donors and 25 ankylosing spondylitis patients. Samples of peripheral blood were taken, and for ankylosing spondylitis patients, synovial fluid was collected as well. What the authors observed across the whole study: Some of the motif variants had been reported before in the synovial fluid and blood of reactive arthritis patients, a finding that suggests common disease-initiation mechanisms. According to the report, matched synovial fluid samples from ankylosing spondylitis patients were significantly enriched for the disease-linked clones. In peripheral blood, the disease-linked clones were found at relatively low frequencies and had a CD8+ phenotype. A TCR beta motif of several highly homologous amino acid variants appeared characteristic of blood from ankylosing spondylitis patients.

This clonotype was detected only a few times. Its binding antigen is unknown. The record has no base qualities; no much larger clone is one base away. Sequenced on an Illumina HiSeq 2500. Quantitative 5'-RACE with molecular barcodes was used to prepare TCR beta libraries. Regarding the original processing steps: A new computational method, built on a probabilistic model of VDJ rearrangement, was used to identify disease-linked TCR variants. TCRdb reran the public reads through fastp at Q25 and MiXCR, keeping productive beta chains. Every distinct CDR3 protein forms one entry, paired with its most common genes and DNA. The authors' filters were not applied to this entry. The sample table shows fewer than 750,000 distinct CDR3 sequences, and 19% are seen once. The leading ten clones occupy around 19% of the sample. Sequences were obtained from blood, either unsorted or a sorted T cell fraction (not recorded which). The clonotype comes from a male donor with ankylosing spondylitis.

The DNA sequence is given as TGTGCCAGCAGTTTTTCGGGGGAGGGCTACTACGAGCAGTACTTC. This yields the protein CASSFSGEGYYEQYF. The chain was built from TRBV28 and TRBJ2-7; TRBD2 agrees with 7 junctional bases. CDR1 and CDR2 were assigned from the germline V gene as MDHEN and SYDVKM. From the cysteine up to the phenylalanine, the CDR3 has a length of 15 residues. Just the 45-base CDR3 DNA is kept, in frame starting at base 1. From V the trimming removes 3 bases and from J it removes 3 bases, while the gene matches leave 8 bases of the junction unaccounted for.